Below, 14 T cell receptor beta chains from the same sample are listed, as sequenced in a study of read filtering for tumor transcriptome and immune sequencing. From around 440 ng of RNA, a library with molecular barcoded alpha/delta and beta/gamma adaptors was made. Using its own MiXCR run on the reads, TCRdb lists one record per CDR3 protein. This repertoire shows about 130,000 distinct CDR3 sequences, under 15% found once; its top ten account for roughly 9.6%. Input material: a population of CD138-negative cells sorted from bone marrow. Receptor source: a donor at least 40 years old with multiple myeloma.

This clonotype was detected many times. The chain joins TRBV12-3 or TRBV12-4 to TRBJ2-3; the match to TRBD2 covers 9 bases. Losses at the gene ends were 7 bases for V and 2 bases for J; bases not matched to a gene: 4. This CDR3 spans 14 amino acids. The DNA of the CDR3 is TGTGCCAGCACCTCGGGACTAGCCACAGATACGCAGTATTTT. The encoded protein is CASTSGLATDTQYF.

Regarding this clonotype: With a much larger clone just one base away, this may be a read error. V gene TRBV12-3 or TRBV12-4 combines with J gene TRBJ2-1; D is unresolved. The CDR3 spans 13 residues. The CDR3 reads CASSPVPYNGQFF. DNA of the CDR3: TGTGCCAGCAGCCCTGTCCCCTACAATGGGCAGTTCTTC.

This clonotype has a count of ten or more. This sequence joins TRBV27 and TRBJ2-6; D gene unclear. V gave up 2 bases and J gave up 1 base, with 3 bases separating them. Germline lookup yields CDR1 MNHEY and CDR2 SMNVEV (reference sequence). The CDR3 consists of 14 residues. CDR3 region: CASSLQSGANVLTF. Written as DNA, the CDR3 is TGTGCCAGCAGTTTACAATCTGGGGCCAACGTCCTGACTTTC.

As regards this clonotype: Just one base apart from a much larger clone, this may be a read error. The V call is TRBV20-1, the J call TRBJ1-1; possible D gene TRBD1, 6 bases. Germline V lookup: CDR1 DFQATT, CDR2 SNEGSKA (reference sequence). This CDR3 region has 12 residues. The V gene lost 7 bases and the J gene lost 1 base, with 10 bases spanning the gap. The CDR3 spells CSGKQGNTEAFF. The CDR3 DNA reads TGCAGTGGCAAACAGGGGAACACTGAAGCTTTCTTT.

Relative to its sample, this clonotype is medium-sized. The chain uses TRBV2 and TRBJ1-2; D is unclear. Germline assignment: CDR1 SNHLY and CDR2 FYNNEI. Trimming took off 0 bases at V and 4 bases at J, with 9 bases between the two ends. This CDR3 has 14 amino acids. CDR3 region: CASSEASGSYGYTF. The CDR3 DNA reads TGTGCCAGCAGTGAAGCATCAGGAAGCTATGGCTACACCTTC.

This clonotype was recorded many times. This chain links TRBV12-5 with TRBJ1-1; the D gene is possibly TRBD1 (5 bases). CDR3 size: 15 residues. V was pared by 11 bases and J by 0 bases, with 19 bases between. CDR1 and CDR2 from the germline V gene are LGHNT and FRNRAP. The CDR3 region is CAGKRDELLNTEAFF. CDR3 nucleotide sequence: TGTGCTGGCAAAAGGGACGAGTTATTGAACACTGAAGCTTTCTTT.

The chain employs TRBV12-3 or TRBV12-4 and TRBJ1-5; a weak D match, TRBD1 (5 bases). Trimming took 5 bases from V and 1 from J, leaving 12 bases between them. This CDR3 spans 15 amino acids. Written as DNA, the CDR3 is TGTGCCAGCAGTCCCTCTTGGGGCAGCAATCAGCCCCAGCATTTT. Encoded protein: CASSPSWGSNQPQHF.

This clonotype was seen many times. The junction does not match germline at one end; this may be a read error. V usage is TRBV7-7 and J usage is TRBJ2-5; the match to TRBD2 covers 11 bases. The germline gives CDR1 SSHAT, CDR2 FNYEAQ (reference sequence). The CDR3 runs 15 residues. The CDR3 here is CASSLLAGVGETQYF. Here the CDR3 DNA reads TGTGCTAGCAGCTTACTAGCGGGGGTCGGAGAGACCCAGTACTTC.

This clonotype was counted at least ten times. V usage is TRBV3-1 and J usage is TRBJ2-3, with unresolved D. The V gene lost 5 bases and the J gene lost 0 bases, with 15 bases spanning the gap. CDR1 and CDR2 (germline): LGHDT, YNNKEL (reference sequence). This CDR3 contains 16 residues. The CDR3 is CASSYSRSPSTDTQYF. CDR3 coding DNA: TGTGCCAGCAGCTACTCGAGGAGTCCTAGCACAGATACGCAGTATTTT.

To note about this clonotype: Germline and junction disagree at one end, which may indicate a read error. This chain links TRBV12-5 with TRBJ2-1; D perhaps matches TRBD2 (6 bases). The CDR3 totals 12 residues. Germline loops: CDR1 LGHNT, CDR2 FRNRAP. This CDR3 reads CASGLETRARLF. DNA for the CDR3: TGTGCTAGTGGTTTGGAGACTAGGGCCAGGCTCTTC.

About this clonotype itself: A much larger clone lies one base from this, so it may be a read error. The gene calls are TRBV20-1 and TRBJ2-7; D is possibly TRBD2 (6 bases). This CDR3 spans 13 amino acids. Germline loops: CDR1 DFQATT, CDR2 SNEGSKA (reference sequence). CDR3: CSASGGFSCEQYF. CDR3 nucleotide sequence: TGCAGTGCTAGTGGGGGGTTCTCCTGCGAGCAGTACTTC.

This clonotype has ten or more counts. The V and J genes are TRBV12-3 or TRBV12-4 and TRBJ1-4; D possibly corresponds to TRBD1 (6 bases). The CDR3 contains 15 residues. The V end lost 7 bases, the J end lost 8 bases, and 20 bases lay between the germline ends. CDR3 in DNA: TGTGCCAGCACCAAAACCGGGGGCTTGAGGGAAAAACTGTTTTTT. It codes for CASTKTGGLREKLFF.

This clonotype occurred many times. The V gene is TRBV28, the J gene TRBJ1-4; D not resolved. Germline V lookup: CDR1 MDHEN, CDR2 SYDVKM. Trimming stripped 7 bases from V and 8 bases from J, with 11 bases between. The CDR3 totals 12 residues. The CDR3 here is CASTRDGEKLFF. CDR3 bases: TGTGCCAGCACAAGGGATGGCGAAAAACTGTTTTTT.

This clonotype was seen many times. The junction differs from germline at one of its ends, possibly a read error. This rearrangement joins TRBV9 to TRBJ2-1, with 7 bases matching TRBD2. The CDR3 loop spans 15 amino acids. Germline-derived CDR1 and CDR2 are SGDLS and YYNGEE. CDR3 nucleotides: TGTGCCAGCAGCCCCAGCGGGGACCTTTACAATGGGCAGTTCTTC. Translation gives CASSPSGDLYNGQFF.